Each of the 13 T cell receptor beta chains below was sequenced from the same sample in a study of T-cell memory formation after mild COVID-19. From the 5' RACE reads, TCRdb called clonotypes with MiXCR, one entry per CDR3 protein. In the table there are some 320,000 distinct CDR3 sequences, approximately 16% of which are singletons. The sequenced sample consisted of PBMCs or a T cell subset sorted from them (not recorded which). The receptors derive from a man between 18 and 35 years old who had mild COVID-19 (a few samples of this study predate the infection). Cell type and time point are not known.

This clonotype was recorded many times. This chain connects TRBV6-6 to TRBJ2-5; 7 bases are shared with TRBD1. The CDR3 is 15 amino acids. V lost 0 bases and J lost 4; bases outside the gene matches: 5. Germline CDR1 reads MNHNY; CDR2 reads SVGAGI (reference sequence). In DNA form, the CDR3 reads TGTGCCAGCAGTTACTCGAGGGCAGGGGGAGAGACCCAGTACTTC. It codes for CASSYSRAGGETQYF.

The rearrangement uses TRBV2 and TRBJ1-5, with 9 bases matching TRBD1. The junction had 7 bases not matched to a gene; V was cut back by 5 bases and J by 2 bases. CDR1 is SNHLY, CDR2 FYNNEI, per germline. This CDR3 is built from 16 residues. The CDR3 is CASSLQGAAGNQPQHF. The CDR3 DNA reads TGTGCCAGCAGTTTACAGGGGGCAGCGGGCAATCAGCCCCAGCATTTT.

This rearrangement joins TRBV6-5 to TRBJ2-3; D remains unclear. Germline CDR1 reads MNHEY; CDR2 reads SVGAGI. V lost 3 bases, J lost 6 bases, and 7 bases lay in between. The CDR3 covers 12 residues. CDR3 protein: CASSYNGDTQYF. The CDR3 DNA follows: TGTGCCAGCAGTTATAATGGGGATACGCAGTATTTT.

In its sample, this clonotype was seen a few times. The chain couples TRBV6-6 to TRBJ2-2; D unresolved. Trimming shortened V by 2 bases and J by 0 bases, and 7 bases separated the two germline ends. CDR1 and CDR2 from the germline V gene are MNHNY and SVGAGI (reference sequence). The CDR3 has 15 amino acids. The CDR3 DNA follows: TGTGCCAGCAGTTACGGGCCGGCGAACACCGGGGAGCTGTTTTTT. It yields the protein CASSYGPANTGELFF.

In its sample, this clonotype was seen a few times. The chain is built from TRBV28 and TRBJ2-7; D unclear. Germline V CDR1 and CDR2: MDHEN, SYDVKM. V lost 0 bases, J lost 0 bases, and 15 bases lay in between. The CDR3 extends over 17 amino acids. CDR3 region: CASSLCHALDASYEQYV. DNA for the CDR3: TGTGCCAGCAGTTTATGCCATGCACTCGACGCCTCCTACGAGCAGTACGTC.

J is TRBJ2-3 and V is TRBV9; TRBD1 matches 7 bases. Per the germline V gene, CDR1 is SGDLS and CDR2 is YYNGEE. V was pared by 4 bases and J by 5 bases, with 4 bases of the junction left unmatched. The CDR3 has 13 residues. Here the CDR3 reads CASSQTGRDTQYF. Written as DNA, the CDR3 is TGTGCCAGCAGCCAGACAGGGCGAGATACGCAGTATTTT.

This clonotype was observed many times. This chain connects TRBV18 to TRBJ1-4; D unclear. Deletions cut 3 bases from V and 8 bases from J, with 7 bases between. This CDR3 comprises 12 residues. CDR1 is KGHSH and CDR2 is LQKENI in the germline V gene. In DNA, the CDR3 is TGTGCCAGCTCACCCTTTACGGAAAAACTGTTTTTT. Protein product: CASSPFTEKLFF. The full variable domain, rest sourced from reference TRBV18 and TRBJ1-4, is NAGVMQNPRHLVRRRGQEARLRCSPMKGHSHVYWYRQLPEEGLKFMVYLQKENIIDESGMPKERFSAEFPKEGPSILRIQQVVRGDSAAYFCASSPFTEKLFFGSGTQLSVL.

This clonotype was detected only a few times. V usage is TRBV20-1 and J usage is TRBJ2-3; the D gene could be TRBD1 or TRBD2 (6 bases each). Germline V gives CDR1 DFQATT, CDR2 SNEGSKA (reference sequence). Trimming removed 0 bases at V and 2 bases at J, with 15 bases between. The CDR3 has 16 amino acids. CDR3 in amino acids: CSARDRRGRSTDTQYF. CDR3 DNA sequence: TGCAGTGCTAGAGATCGACGGGGGCGGTCCACAGATACGCAGTATTTT.

This chain connects TRBV4-2 to TRBJ2-5; unclear D gene. Germline CDR1 and CDR2: LGHNA and YNFKEQ. CDR3 size: 15 residues. V was pared by 0 bases and J by 5 bases, with 13 bases between. CDR3 nucleotides: TGTGCCAGCAGCCAAGATTTTGGGTTCCGGGAGACCCAGTACTTC. Protein: CASSQDFGFRETQYF.

The table lists this clonotype with a few counts. The chain carries TRBV6-2 or TRBV6-3 and TRBJ1-1, with D possibly TRBD1 on 5 matching bases. The CDR3 is made up of 14 amino acids. V gave up 5 bases and J gave up 5 bases, with 15 bases separating them. From germline, CDR1 is MNHEY and CDR2 SVGEGT. The CDR3 DNA follows: TGTGCCAGCAGTCACAACCCTCACAGGACTGAAGCTTTCTTT. Its translation: CASSHNPHRTEAFF.

The chain has TRBV5-1 and TRBJ2-3; D remains ambiguous. V was pared by 0 bases and J by 1 base, with 12 bases between. The CDR3 totals 16 residues. Germline-derived CDR1 and CDR2 are SGHRS and YFSETQ. The CDR3 coding sequence is TGCGCCAGCAGCTTGGAGCCTGGCGTTGGCACAGATACGCAGTATTTT. As protein: CASSLEPGVGTDTQYF.

The chain joins TRBV4-3 to TRBJ2-2; TRBD2 matches at 7 bases. This CDR3 is 16 amino acids long. Germline V gene sequence: CDR1 LGHNA, CDR2 YSLEER. With 1 base clipped from V and 1 base from J, the junction kept 3 bases outside the gene matches. The DNA of the CDR3 is TGCGCCAGCAGCCAAGGAGGACTAGTGAACACCGGGGAGCTGTTTTTT. Protein: CASSQGGLVNTGELFF.

This clonotype was counted between two and nine times. CDR3 sequence (DNA): TGCAGTGCGCGCCCGGGGGGCCACACAGATACGCAGTATTTT. It encodes CSARPGGHTDTQYF. This rearrangement joins TRBV20-1 to TRBJ2-3, with TRBD2 as a possible D gene (7 bases). Looked up from germline, CDR1 is DFQATT and CDR2 is SNEGSKA (reference sequence). The CDR3 sequence is 14 residues long. V lost 6 bases, J lost 2 bases, and 15 bases lay in between.